The entry that follows covers one TCR beta chain sequence. This clone appeared once. Its cognate antigen has yet to be identified. Qualities for individual bases were not recorded, and no much larger clone is one base off. This sample was taken from a study of identifying expanded T cells in peripheral blood (dated 2019 in TCRdb). Looking at the study overall: Separate aliquots of the same genomic DNA pool were sequenced to produce technical replicates, and four replicates were compared in pairs. Broader findings and caveats from the paper: Across all healthy donors, variance in clone template counts between approximately two-week samples was found to increase significantly with total template count. Across all healthy-donor time intervals, the beta-binomial model significantly cut both the number of clones called differentially abundant and the false-positive rate. The binomial model flagged 0.9 to 1.5 differentially abundant clones between technical replicates but around 15 over about 2 weeks and around 19 over about four weeks. The authors expected that biological variance in healthy repertoires might rise further over much longer intervals, such as months to years.

No immune events such as infections were documented for the healthy donors during the collection period. To calibrate time-dependent variance in a beta-binomial model of T-cell clone differential abundance, blood repertoires from healthy donors were used as a training cohort. The training cohort included around 10 healthy donors, of whom 3 were female and 7 were male. The donors were between roughly 25 and 70 years old, with an average age of about 47 years. Whole blood was collected from each healthy donor at three time points spaced approximately 2 weeks apart and obtained from a commercial supplier. For immunosequencing, genomic DNA was extracted from whole blood that had not been sorted. The immunoSEQ Assay, which relies on bias-controlled multiplex PCR amplification of genomic DNA, was used to profile TCRbeta CDR3 regions. The authors' pipeline ran thus. To quantify the absolute abundance of each unique TCRbeta CDR3 region, the sequences were collapsed and filtered. Two models were used to test differential abundance: a binomial model (Fisher-equivalent) and a beta-binomial model that adds time-dependent variance fitted from healthy donors. Any clone with fewer than 5 combined templates was excluded, and a clone was called differentially abundant if its Benjamini-Hochberg FDR was below 0.01. Using the form v = (b*log(k)+a)^2, the beta-binomial variance was modeled as a function of the total template count across the two samples. The clones in this table, taken by TCRdb from immuneACCESS, are in-frame only. Not every clone is retained; where verified, under half of the shortfall comes from an unresolved V gene, and the cause of the rest is unknown. V, J and clone size derive from that table, while D and trimming were established from the DNA sequence. In all, the sample holds about 91,000 clones, and about 90% of those were seen once. The ten top clones hold around 4% of the sample.

V is reduced by 2 bases and J by 4 bases, leaving a spacing of 6 bases between them. The CDR3 numbers 13 residues from cysteine through phenylalanine. Only CDR3 DNA remains: 39 bases, in frame from the first base. Based on the germline V gene, the CDR1 and CDR2 sequences are SGHDT and YYEEEE. This clonotype was sampled from a person between 18 and 75 years old in good health. The chain is made from TRBV5-6 and TRBJ2-2; no D segment can be confidently identified. The specimen sequenced was blood. The CDR3 corresponds to CASSFLGTGELFF. The DNA sequence follows: TGTGCCAGCAGCTTTCTTGGCACCGGGGAGCTGTTTTTT.